This T cell receptor (beta chain) derives from a study of cytomegalovirus exposure and HLA in healthy donors. General observations from the study: Productive status was seen about 90% or about 30% of the time for most TCR beta V segments in an earlier analysis. According to the study, 150 to 200 TCR beta chains were cytomegalovirus-associated. Follow-up analysis found HLA locus-dependent TCR association rates, highest for DRB1 and lowest for HLA-C.

CDR1 WNHNN and CDR2 SYGVQD come from the germline V gene (reference sequence). The V gene end was trimmed by 3 bases and the J gene end by 9 bases; junction bases not matched to a gene: 3. CDR3 length: 13 residues. It was with 60 Vbeta and 13 Jbeta primers that the PCR ran. TCRdb's copy holds only in-frame clones and misses some; the assay was immunoSEQ multiplex PCR. This table has about 150,000 clones, over 70% appearing once. Notes on this clone: Its antigen is as yet unknown.

The receptor was isolated from a woman between 35 and 50 years old in good health and CMV-seropositive. Sample: PBMCs. The chain has TRBV10-1 and TRBJ2-1; 9 nucleotides align to TRBD2. Written as DNA, the CDR3 is TGCGCCAGCAGTGAACCTAGCGGGGTTGAGCAGTTCTTC. Its translation is CASSEPSGVEQFF.